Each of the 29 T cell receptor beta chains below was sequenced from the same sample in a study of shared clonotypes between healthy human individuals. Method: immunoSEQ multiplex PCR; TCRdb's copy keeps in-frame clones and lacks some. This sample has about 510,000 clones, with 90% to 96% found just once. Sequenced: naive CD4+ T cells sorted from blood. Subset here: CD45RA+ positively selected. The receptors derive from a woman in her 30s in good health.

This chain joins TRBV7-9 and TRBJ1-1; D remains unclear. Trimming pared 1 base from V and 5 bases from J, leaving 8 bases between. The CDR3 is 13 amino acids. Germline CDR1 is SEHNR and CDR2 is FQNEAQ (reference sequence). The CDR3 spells CASSLDNWTEAFF. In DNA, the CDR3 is TGTGCCAGCAGCTTAGATAATTGGACTGAAGCTTTCTTT.

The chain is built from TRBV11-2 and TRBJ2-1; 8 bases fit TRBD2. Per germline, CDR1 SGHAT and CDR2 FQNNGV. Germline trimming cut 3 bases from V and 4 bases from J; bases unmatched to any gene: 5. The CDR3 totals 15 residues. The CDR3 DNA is TGTGCCAGCAGCTTGGGACTAGAGATATACAATGAGCAGTTCTTC. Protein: CASSLGLEIYNEQFF. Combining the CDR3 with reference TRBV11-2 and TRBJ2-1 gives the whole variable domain EAGVAQSPRYKIIEKRQSVAFWCNPISGHATLYWYQQILGQGPKLLIQFQNNGVVDDSQLPKDRFSAERLKGVDSTLKIQPAKLEDSAVYLCASSLGLEIYNEQFFGPGTRLTVL.

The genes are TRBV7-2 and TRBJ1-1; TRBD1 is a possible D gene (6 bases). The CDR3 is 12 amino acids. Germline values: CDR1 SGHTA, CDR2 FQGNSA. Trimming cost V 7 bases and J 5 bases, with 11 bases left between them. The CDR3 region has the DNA TGTGCCAGCAACCGAAGGGGGACTGAAGCTTTCTTT. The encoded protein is CASNRRGTEAFF. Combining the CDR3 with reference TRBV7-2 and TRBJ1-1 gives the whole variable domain GAGVSQSPSNKVTEKGKDVELRCDPISGHTALYWYRQSLGQGLEFLIYFQGNSAPDKSGLPSDRFSAERTGGSVSTLTIQRTQQEDSAVYLCASNRRGTEAFFGQGTRLTVV.

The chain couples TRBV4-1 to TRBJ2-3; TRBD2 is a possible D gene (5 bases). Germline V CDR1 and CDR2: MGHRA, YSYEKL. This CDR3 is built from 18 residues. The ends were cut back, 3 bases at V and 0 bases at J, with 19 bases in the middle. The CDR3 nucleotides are TGCGCCAGCAGCCACCCCCCCCGAGGGAAGACTAGCACAGATACGCAGTATTTT. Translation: CASSHPPRGKTSTDTQYF.

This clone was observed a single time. The DNA of the CDR3 is TGCGCCAGCAGCTTGGGAAGCGGAGGCTTGATTTTCAATGAGCAGTTCTTC. Translated, it gives CASSLGSGGLIFNEQFF. The rearrangement links TRBV5-1 to TRBJ2-1; tentative D call: TRBD2 (5 bases). Germline V lookup: CDR1 SGHRS, CDR2 YFSETQ. Deletions cut 0 bases from V and 6 bases from J, with 19 bases between. The CDR3 loop spans 17 amino acids.

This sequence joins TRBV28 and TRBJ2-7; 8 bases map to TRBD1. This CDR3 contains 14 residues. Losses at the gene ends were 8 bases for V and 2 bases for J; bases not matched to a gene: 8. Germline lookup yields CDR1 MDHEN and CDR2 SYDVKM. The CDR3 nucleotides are TGTGCCAGCGCTACTGGGGGACAGGCCTACGAGCAGTACTTC. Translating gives CASATGGQAYEQYF.

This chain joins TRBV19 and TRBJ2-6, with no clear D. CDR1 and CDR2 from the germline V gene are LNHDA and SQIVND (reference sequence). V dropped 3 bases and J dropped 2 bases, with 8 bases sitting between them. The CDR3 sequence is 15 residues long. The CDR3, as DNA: TGTGCCAGTAGTATGGACGTGGCTGGGGCCAACGTCCTGACTTTC. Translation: CASSMDVAGANVLTF.

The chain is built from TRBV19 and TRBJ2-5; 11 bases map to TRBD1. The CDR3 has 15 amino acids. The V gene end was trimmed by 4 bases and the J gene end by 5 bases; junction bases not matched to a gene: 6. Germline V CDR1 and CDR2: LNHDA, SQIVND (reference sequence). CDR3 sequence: CASSTGQGVGETQYF. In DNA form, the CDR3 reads TGTGCCAGTAGTACGGGACAGGGGGTCGGCGAGACCCAGTACTTC.

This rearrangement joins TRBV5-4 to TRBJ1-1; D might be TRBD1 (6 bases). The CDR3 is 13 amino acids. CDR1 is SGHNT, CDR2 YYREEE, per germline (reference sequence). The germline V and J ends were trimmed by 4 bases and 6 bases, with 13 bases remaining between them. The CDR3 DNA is TGTGCCAGCAGCCTCCCAGGGGAAGCTGAAGCTTTCTTT. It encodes CASSLPGEAEAFF.

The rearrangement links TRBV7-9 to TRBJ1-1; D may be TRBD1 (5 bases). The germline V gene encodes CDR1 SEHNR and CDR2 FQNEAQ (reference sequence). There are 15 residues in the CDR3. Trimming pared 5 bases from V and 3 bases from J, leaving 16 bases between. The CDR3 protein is CASSPRDHFDTEAFF. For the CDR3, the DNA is TGTGCCAGCAGCCCCAGGGACCATTTTGACACTGAAGCTTTCTTT.

The CDR3 region is CASSSAAVGGYEQYF. The CDR3 nucleotides read TGTGCCAGCAGTTCTGCGGCAGTTGGCGGATACGAGCAGTACTTC. This chain links TRBV28 with TRBJ2-7; D gene uncertain. This CDR3 spans 15 amino acids. Trimming stripped 4 bases from V and 4 bases from J, with 17 bases between. CDR1 is MDHEN and CDR2 is SYDVKM in the germline V gene.

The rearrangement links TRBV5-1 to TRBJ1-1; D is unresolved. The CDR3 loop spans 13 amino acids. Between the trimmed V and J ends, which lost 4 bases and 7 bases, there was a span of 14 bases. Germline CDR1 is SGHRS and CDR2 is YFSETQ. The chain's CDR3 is CASSRGRAGEAFF. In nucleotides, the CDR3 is TGCGCCAGCAGCCGTGGGAGGGCGGGTGAAGCTTTCTTT.

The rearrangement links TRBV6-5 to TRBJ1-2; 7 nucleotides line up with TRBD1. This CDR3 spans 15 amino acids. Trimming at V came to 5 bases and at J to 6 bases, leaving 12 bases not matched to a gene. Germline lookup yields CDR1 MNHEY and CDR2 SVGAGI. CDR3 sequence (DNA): TGTGCCAGCAGTAGACAGGGCCTGGCCCTAAATGGCTACACCTTC. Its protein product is CASSRQGLALNGYTF.

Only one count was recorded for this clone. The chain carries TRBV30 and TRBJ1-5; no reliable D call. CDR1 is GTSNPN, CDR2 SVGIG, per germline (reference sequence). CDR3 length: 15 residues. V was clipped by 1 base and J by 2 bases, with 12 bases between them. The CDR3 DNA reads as TGTGCCTGGAGTGAGGGCCGGAAGGGCAATCAGCCCCAGCATTTT. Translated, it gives CAWSEGRKGNQPQHF.

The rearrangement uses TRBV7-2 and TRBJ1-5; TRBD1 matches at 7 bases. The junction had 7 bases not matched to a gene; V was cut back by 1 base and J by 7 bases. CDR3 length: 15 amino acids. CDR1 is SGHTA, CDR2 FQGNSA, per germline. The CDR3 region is CASSLGQGLNQPQHF. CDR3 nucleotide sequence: TGTGCCAGCAGCTTAGGACAGGGTCTCAACCAGCCCCAGCATTTT.

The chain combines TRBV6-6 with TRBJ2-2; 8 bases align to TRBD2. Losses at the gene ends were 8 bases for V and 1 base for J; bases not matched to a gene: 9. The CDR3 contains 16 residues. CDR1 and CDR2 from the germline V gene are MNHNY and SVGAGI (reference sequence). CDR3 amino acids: CASVIGGAKNTGELFF. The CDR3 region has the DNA TGTGCCAGCGTCATCGGGGGGGCGAAGAACACCGGGGAGCTGTTTTTT.

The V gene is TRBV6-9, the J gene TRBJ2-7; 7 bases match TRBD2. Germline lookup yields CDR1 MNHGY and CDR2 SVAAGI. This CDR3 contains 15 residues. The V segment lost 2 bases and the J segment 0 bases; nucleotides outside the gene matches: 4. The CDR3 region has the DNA TGTGCCAGCAGTTATCTGGTAGCGGGCTCCTACGAGCAGTACTTC. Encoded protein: CASSYLVAGSYEQYF.

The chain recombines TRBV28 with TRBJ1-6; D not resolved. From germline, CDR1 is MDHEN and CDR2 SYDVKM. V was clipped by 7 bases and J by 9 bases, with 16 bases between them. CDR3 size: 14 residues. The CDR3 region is CASMSQHGSSPLHF. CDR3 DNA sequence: TGTGCCAGCATGTCGCAGCATGGGAGTTCACCCCTCCACTTT.

CDR3 residues: CASRPPLTGELFF. DNA for the CDR3: TGTGCCAGCAGACCACCTTTGACCGGGGAGCTGTTTTTT. The chain combines TRBV6-5 with TRBJ2-2, with D unclear. The CDR3 spans 13 residues. V shed 6 bases and J shed 5 bases, with 10 bases lying between them. Germline V gives CDR1 MNHEY, CDR2 SVGAGI.

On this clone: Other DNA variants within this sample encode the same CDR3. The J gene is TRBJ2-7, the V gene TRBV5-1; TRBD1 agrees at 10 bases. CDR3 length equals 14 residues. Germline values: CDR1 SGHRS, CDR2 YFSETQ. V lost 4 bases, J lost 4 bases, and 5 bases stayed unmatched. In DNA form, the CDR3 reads TGCGCCAGCAGCCCGGGACAGGGGTATTACGAGCAGTACTTC. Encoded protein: CASSPGQGYYEQYF.

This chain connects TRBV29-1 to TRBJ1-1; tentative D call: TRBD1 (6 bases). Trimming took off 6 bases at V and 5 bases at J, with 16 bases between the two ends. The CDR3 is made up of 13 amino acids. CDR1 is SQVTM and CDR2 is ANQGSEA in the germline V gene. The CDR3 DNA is TGCAGCGTAAGGGGGTCCCTGGGGACTGAAGCTTTCTTT. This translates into CSVRGSLGTEAFF.

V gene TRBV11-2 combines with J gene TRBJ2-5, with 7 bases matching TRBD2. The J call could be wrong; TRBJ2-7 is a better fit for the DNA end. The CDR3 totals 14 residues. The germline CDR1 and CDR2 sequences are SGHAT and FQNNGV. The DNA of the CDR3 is TGTGCCAGCAGCTTGACCGCGGGAGTCTACGAGCAGTACTTC. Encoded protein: CASSLTAGVYEQYF.

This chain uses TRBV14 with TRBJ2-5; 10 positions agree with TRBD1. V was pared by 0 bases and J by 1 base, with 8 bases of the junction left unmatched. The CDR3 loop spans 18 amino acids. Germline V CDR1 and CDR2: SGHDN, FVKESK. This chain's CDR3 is CASSQDIRDRGFQETQYF. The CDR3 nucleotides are TGTGCCAGCAGCCAAGATATCCGGGACAGGGGTTTCCAAGAGACCCAGTACTTC.

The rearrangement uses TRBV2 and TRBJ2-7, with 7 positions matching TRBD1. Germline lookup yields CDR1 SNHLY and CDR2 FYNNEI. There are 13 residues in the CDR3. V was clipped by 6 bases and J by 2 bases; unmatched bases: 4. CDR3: CASRRQGAYEQYF. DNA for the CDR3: TGTGCCAGCAGGCGACAGGGCGCCTACGAGCAGTACTTC.

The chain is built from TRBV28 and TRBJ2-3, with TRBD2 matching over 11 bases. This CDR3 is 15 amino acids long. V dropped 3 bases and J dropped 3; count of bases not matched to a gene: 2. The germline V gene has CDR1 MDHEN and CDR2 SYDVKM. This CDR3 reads CASSFLAGGTDTQYF. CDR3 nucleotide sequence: TGTGCCAGCAGTTTCCTAGCGGGAGGAACAGATACGCAGTATTTT.

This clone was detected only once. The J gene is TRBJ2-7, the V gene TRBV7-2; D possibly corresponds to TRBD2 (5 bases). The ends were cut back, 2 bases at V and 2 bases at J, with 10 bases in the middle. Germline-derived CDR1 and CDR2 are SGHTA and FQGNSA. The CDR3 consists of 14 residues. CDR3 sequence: CASSLWTGTYEQYF. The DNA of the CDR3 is TGTGCCAGCAGCTTATGGACTGGCACCTACGAGCAGTACTTC.

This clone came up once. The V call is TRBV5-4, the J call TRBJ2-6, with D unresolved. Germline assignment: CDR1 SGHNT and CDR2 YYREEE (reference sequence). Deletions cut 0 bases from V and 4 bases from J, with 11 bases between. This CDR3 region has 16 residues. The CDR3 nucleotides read TGTGCCAGCAGCTTGGGGGTCCTGGCCGGGGCCAACGTCCTGACTTTC. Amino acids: CASSLGVLAGANVLTF.

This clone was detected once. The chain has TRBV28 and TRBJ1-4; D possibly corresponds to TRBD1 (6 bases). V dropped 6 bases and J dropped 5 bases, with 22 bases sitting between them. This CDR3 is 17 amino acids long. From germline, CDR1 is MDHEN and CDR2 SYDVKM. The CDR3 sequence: CASSRPGAGGENEKLFF. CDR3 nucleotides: TGTGCCAGCAGCCGACCGGGGGCGGGCGGAGAAAATGAAAAACTGTTTTTT.

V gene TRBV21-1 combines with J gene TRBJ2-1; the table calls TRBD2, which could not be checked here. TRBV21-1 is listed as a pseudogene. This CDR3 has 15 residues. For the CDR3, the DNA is TGTGCCAGCAGCCCCCCCGCGACTAGCATTCTTGAGCAGTTCTTC. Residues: CASSPPATSILEQFF.